These 24 T cell receptor beta chains originate from one sample sequenced in a study of T cell responses to AZD1222 COVID-19 vaccine. Data came from immunoSEQ multiplex PCR; TCRdb stores just in-frame clones and leaves some out. The sample has some 140,000 clones, more than 85% seen once. Material: peripheral blood, obtained on day 0 of AZD1222 vaccination. The receptors stem from an adult in good health.

The chain has TRBV5-1 and TRBJ2-1, with TRBD2 matching 8 bases. The CDR3 is 15 amino acids. CDR1 and CDR2 (germline): SGHRS, YFSETQ. Losses at the gene ends were 1 base for V and 4 bases for J; bases not matched to a gene: 4. The CDR3 region is CASSLISGSYNEQFF. The CDR3 DNA is TGCGCCAGCAGCTTGATCAGCGGGAGTTACAATGAGCAGTTCTTC.

This clone is a singleton in its sample. At one end, the junction sequence differs from germline, possibly due to a read error. The V gene is TRBV4-1, the J gene TRBJ1-5; 8 positions agree with TRBD1. The germline gives CDR1 MGHRA, CDR2 YSYEKL. This CDR3 has 17 amino acids. CDR3 bases: TGCGCCTGCAGCCCCCGGGACAGGCGAATTAGCAATCAGCCCCAGCATTTT. Its translation is CACSPRDRRISNQPQHF.

The rearrangement links TRBV18 to TRBJ1-5; D remains ambiguous. V was shortened by 6 bases and J by 5 bases, with 11 bases between the two germline ends. This CDR3 has 13 residues. Germline-derived CDR1 and CDR2 are KGHSH and LQKENI. In nucleotides, the CDR3 is TGTGCCAGCTCCCGGCAGACTGATCAGCCCCAGCATTTT. Translated: CASSRQTDQPQHF.

The rearrangement joins TRBV6-2 or TRBV6-3 to TRBJ1-6; D unclear. Germline CDR1 and CDR2: MNHEY and SVGEGT. The V end lost 0 bases, the J end lost 10 bases, and 13 bases lay between the germline ends. The CDR3 runs 15 residues. Here the CDR3 DNA reads TGTGCCAGCAGTTACTCGAAAGGGATCCCATCACCCCTCCACTTT. Translating gives CASSYSKGIPSPLHF.

The chain uses TRBV4-2 and TRBJ1-5; a weak D match, TRBD1 (5 bases). Looked up from germline, CDR1 is LGHNA and CDR2 is YNFKEQ. With 1 base removed from V and 7 bases from J, the gap between germline ends came to 11 bases. This CDR3 comprises 14 residues. Here the CDR3 reads CASSQAPGMQPQHF. The CDR3 nucleotides are TGTGCCAGCAGCCAAGCGCCAGGGATGCAGCCCCAGCATTTT.

This chain uses TRBV6-5 with TRBJ2-7; TRBD2 is a possible D gene (6 bases). Germline values: CDR1 MNHEY, CDR2 SVGAGI. The V gene lost 6 bases and the J gene lost 0 bases, with 15 bases spanning the gap. The CDR3 is made up of 15 amino acids. CDR3 loop: CASRALAMSSYEQYF. In DNA form, the CDR3 reads TGTGCCAGCAGAGCCCTAGCGATGAGCTCCTACGAGCAGTACTTC.

Concerning this clone itself: Within the sample, other DNA sequences also encode this same CDR3. The chain is built from TRBV7-9 and TRBJ1-2, with D unclear. Trimming shortened V by 1 base and J by 7 bases, and 4 bases separated the two germline ends. This CDR3 has 11 residues. Per germline, CDR1 SEHNR and CDR2 FQNEAQ (reference sequence). This CDR3 reads CASSLDGGYTF. DNA for the CDR3: TGTGCCAGCAGCTTAGACGGTGGCTACACCTTC.

J is TRBJ1-2 and V is TRBV7-8, with TRBD1 as a possible D gene (6 bases). The germline V gene has CDR1 SGHVS and CDR2 FQNEAQ. The CDR3 totals 15 residues. The ends were cut back, 5 bases at V and 7 bases at J, with 20 bases in the middle. CDR3 nucleotide sequence: TGTGCCAGCAGCCCGTATCCAGGGGCTCCGGGTGGCTACACCTTC. It translates to CASSPYPGAPGGYTF.

The chain joins TRBV10-3 to TRBJ1-5; a possible D gene is TRBD1 (6 bases). This CDR3 is built from 13 residues. Germline lookup yields CDR1 ENHRY and CDR2 SYGVKD. Deletions cut 8 bases from V and 5 bases from J, with 13 bases between. The chain's CDR3 is CAIGQLMDQPQHF. CDR3 in DNA: TGTGCCATCGGACAGCTGATGGATCAGCCCCAGCATTTT.

The count of this clone is one. The rearrangement links TRBV9 to TRBJ2-3; D remains unclear. From germline, CDR1 is SGDLS and CDR2 YYNGEE. The CDR3 sequence is 13 residues long. The V gene lost 1 base and the J gene lost 2 bases, with 5 bases spanning the gap. CDR3 coding DNA: TGTGCCAGCAGCGTACACGACACAGATACGCAGTATTTT. It translates to CASSVHDTDTQYF.

This chain links TRBV6-2 or TRBV6-3 with TRBJ1-5; D is unclear. Germline assignment: CDR1 MNHEY and CDR2 SVGEGT. The CDR3 is 12 residues long. The V gene lost 6 bases and the J gene lost 10 bases, with 13 bases spanning the gap. DNA of the CDR3: TGTGCCAGCAGCCCCCGAGGGCTTCCCCAGCATTTT. It yields the protein CASSPRGLPQHF.

This chain joins TRBV13 and TRBJ2-7, with TRBD2 matching over 7 bases. The CDR3 runs 13 residues. CDR1 and CDR2 from the germline V gene are PRHDT and FYEKMQ (reference sequence). J lost 4 bases, V lost 10 bases, and 10 bases had no gene match. The CDR3: CATLTGGGYEQYF. The CDR3 DNA is TGTGCCACCCTCACGGGGGGTGGGTACGAGCAGTACTTC.

This chain links TRBV9 with TRBJ2-1; a weak D match, TRBD1 (5 bases). V lost 0 bases and J 7 bases, leaving 17 bases between the germline ends. The germline CDR1 and CDR2 sequences are SGDLS and YYNGEE. The CDR3 covers 16 residues. The CDR3 loop reads CASSVGGSPKGNEQFF. DNA for the CDR3: TGTGCCAGCAGCGTAGGTGGGTCCCCTAAGGGGAATGAGCAGTTCTTC.

This sequence joins TRBV11-2 and TRBJ2-1; 11 bases are shared with TRBD2. Germline V gene sequence: CDR1 SGHAT, CDR2 FQNNGV. Trimming removed 4 bases from V and 8 bases from J; junction bases left unmatched: 10. CDR3 length equals 16 residues. The CDR3 sequence is CASSSRRDSGRDEQFF. CDR3 bases: TGTGCCAGCAGCTCCCGACGGGATAGCGGGAGGGATGAGCAGTTCTTC. The full variable domain, rest sourced from reference TRBV11-2 and TRBJ2-1, is EAGVAQSPRYKIIEKRQSVAFWCNPISGHATLYWYQQILGQGPKLLIQFQNNGVVDDSQLPKDRFSAERLKGVDSTLKIQPAKLEDSAVYLCASSSRRDSGRDEQFFGPGTRLTVL.

This clone was seen a handful of times. The chain recombines TRBV28 with TRBJ2-6; D assignment may be TRBD1 or TRBD2 (5 bases each). Germline CDR1 MDHEN, CDR2 SYDVKM. This CDR3 is built from 17 residues. Deletions cut 3 bases from V and 1 base from J, with 13 bases between. CDR3 DNA sequence: TGTGCCAGCAGTTTTGGGGCAGGAGGTTCTGGGGCCAACGTCCTGACTTTC. Amino acid sequence: CASSFGAGGSGANVLTF. The full variable domain, its missing parts supplied by reference TRBV28 and TRBJ2-6, is DVKVTQSSRYLVKRTGEKVFLECVQDMDHENMFWYRQDPGLGLRLIYFSYDVKMKEKGDIPEGYSVSREKKERFSLILESASTNQTSMYLCASSFGAGGSGANVLTFGAGSRLTVL.

The chain employs TRBV5-4 and TRBJ2-5, with a weak D call TRBD2 (6 bases). From germline, CDR1 is SGHNT and CDR2 YYREEE (reference sequence). V lost 7 bases and J 3 bases, leaving 10 bases between the germline ends. The CDR3 spans 12 residues. The CDR3 protein is CASHASEETQYF. DNA of the CDR3: TGTGCCAGCCACGCTAGCGAAGAGACCCAGTACTTC.

This rearrangement joins TRBV23-1 to TRBJ2-2; D is perhaps TRBD1 (6 bases). TRBV23-1 is an open reading frame, and its role is uncertain. V lost 0 bases and J 9 bases, leaving 11 bases between the germline ends. The CDR3 totals 14 residues. The CDR3 here is CASSQSRQGRELFF. The CDR3 DNA reads as TGCGCCAGCAGTCAATCACGGCAGGGGCGGGAGCTGTTTTTT.

The gene calls are TRBV28 and TRBJ1-5; unclear D gene. Germline CDR1 MDHEN, CDR2 SYDVKM. Trimming cost V 5 bases and J 1 base, with 6 bases left between them. The CDR3 runs 13 residues. The CDR3 here is CASSPDSNQPQHF. DNA of the CDR3: TGTGCCAGCAGTCCTGACAGCAATCAGCCCCAGCATTTT. The full variable domain, completed using reference TRBV28 and TRBJ1-5, is DVKVTQSSRYLVKRTGEKVFLECVQDMDHENMFWYRQDPGLGLRLIYFSYDVKMKEKGDIPEGYSVSREKKERFSLILESASTNQTSMYLCASSPDSNQPQHFGDGTRLSIL.

The J gene is TRBJ2-1, the V gene TRBV6-5; D gene uncertain. CDR1 is MNHEY and CDR2 is SVGAGI in the germline V gene. This CDR3 contains 11 residues. V lost 11 bases and J 6 bases, leaving 11 bases between the germline ends. DNA for the CDR3: TGTGCCGCTTACGACGGCAATGAGCAGTTCTTC. This sequence encodes CAAYDGNEQFF.

This clone was counted between two and nine times. V is TRBV6-5 and J is TRBJ1-1; a weak D match, TRBD1 (5 bases). Germline assignment: CDR1 MNHEY and CDR2 SVGAGI. The CDR3 sequence is 13 residues long. V dropped 6 bases and J dropped 6 bases, with 14 bases sitting between them. CDR3 protein: CASSRDSWAEAFF. DNA for the CDR3: TGTGCCAGCAGCCGGGACTCTTGGGCTGAAGCTTTCTTT.

V gene TRBV5-1 combines with J gene TRBJ2-7; unclear D gene. The germline gives CDR1 SGHRS, CDR2 YFSETQ. This CDR3 spans 12 amino acids. The germline V and J ends were trimmed by 4 bases and 3 bases, with 8 bases remaining between them. The CDR3 DNA reads as TGCGCCAGCAGCCAAGTGGGCTACGAGCAGTACTTC. Translating gives CASSQVGYEQYF.

This chain connects TRBV9 to TRBJ1-4, with D perhaps matching TRBD1 (6 bases). The CDR3 runs 17 residues. Germline lookup yields CDR1 SGDLS and CDR2 YYNGEE. V lost 0 bases and J 1 base, leaving 13 bases between the germline ends. This CDR3 reads CASSVAPLQGTNEKLFF. CDR3 bases: TGTGCCAGCAGCGTAGCCCCCTTACAGGGAACTAATGAAAAACTGTTTTTT.

CDR3 sequence: CASSQSGRSETQYF. CDR3 in DNA: TGTGCCAGCAGCCAATCGGGGCGCTCGGAGACCCAGTACTTC. V gene TRBV7-7 combines with J gene TRBJ2-5; D may correspond to TRBD1 or TRBD2 (5 bases each). V lost 5 bases to trimming and J lost 5 bases, with 15 bases between them. The CDR3 totals 14 residues. Germline V gene data show CDR1 as SSHAT and CDR2 as FNYEAQ (reference sequence).

The CDR3 spells CASSLGANVLTF. Written as DNA, the CDR3 is TGTGCCAGCAGTTTGGGGGCCAACGTCCTGACTTTC. The V call is TRBV28, the J call TRBJ2-6; no clear D. This CDR3 is 12 amino acids long. Per germline, CDR1 MDHEN and CDR2 SYDVKM. The V and J ends lost 3 bases and 4 bases respectively, with 1 base between them.